The 29 T cell receptor beta chains given below trace back to one sample, sequenced in a study of blood T cell repertoires in COVID-19. Sequenced by immunoSEQ multiplex PCR; TCRdb stores in-frame clones only, minus some. The data contain about 120,000 clones, 81% of them singletons. The sample comprised peripheral blood. These receptors came from a man in his fifties with acute or convalescent COVID-19.

Here the CDR3 reads CASSFEDNFYNEQFF. For the CDR3, the DNA is TGTGCCAGCAGCTTTGAGGACAATTTCTACAATGAGCAGTTCTTC. This chain connects TRBV12-1 to TRBJ2-1; TRBD1 is taken as the D call from the table, unchecked against the DNA. TRBV12-1 is marked as a pseudogene. The length of the CDR3 is 15 residues.

The chain's CDR3 is CASSLRGQGKETQYF. The DNA for the CDR3 is TGTGCCAGCAGCTTAAGGGGACAGGGGAAAGAGACCCAGTACTTC. The chain couples TRBV7-9 to TRBJ2-5; TRBD1 aligns across 10 bases. The length of the CDR3 is 15 residues. After removal of 2 bases from V and 3 bases from J, the junction contained 3 bases not matched to a gene. The germline gives CDR1 SEHNR, CDR2 FQNEAQ (reference sequence).

The chain combines TRBV11-2 with TRBJ2-1; the D gene is possibly TRBD2 (7 bases). V shed 6 bases and J shed 2 bases, with 11 bases lying between them. This CDR3 spans 14 amino acids. The germline CDR1 and CDR2 sequences are SGHAT and FQNNGV. The DNA for the CDR3 is TGTGCCAGCAGTCGCGGGGGCCCCTACAATGAGCAGTTCTTC. It specifies CASSRGGPYNEQFF.

This clone has more than one count but fewer than ten. The V and J genes are TRBV27 and TRBJ1-1; 10 bases map to TRBD1. Per germline, CDR1 MNHEY and CDR2 SMNVEV (reference sequence). CDR3 length: 15 residues. J lost 0 bases, V lost 6 bases, and 4 bases had no gene match. The CDR3 nucleotides are TGTGCCAGCAGACTCGGGACAGGGGTGAACACTGAAGCTTTCTTT. Its translation is CASRLGTGVNTEAFF.

In nucleotides, the CDR3 is TGTGCCATCAGTCCCCGGAGCACGGAGAATGAGCAGTTCTTC. It is translated as CAISPRSTENEQFF. The chain couples TRBV10-3 to TRBJ2-1, with unresolved D. From germline, CDR1 is ENHRY and CDR2 SYGVKD. V shed 5 bases and J shed 7 bases, with 15 bases lying between them. The CDR3 runs to 14 residues.

This chain uses TRBV6-5 with TRBJ1-5; 8 positions match TRBD1. Germline V gene data show CDR1 as MNHEY and CDR2 as SVGAGI. CDR3 length: 14 amino acids. The junction had 4 bases not matched to a gene; V was cut back by 5 bases and J by 4 bases. The CDR3 reads CASSLDRVNQPQHF. CDR3 coding DNA: TGTGCCAGCAGTCTGGACAGGGTAAATCAGCCCCAGCATTTT.

The rearrangement uses TRBV3-1 (or the pseudogene TRBV3-2) and TRBJ2-2; D is undetermined. Between the trimmed V and J ends, which lost 6 bases and 4 bases, there was a span of 18 bases. CDR3 length: 16 amino acids. Per the germline V gene, CDR1 is LGHDT and CDR2 is YNNKEL (reference sequence). The CDR3 coding sequence is TGTGCCAGCAGTTATTCGCGTCCAACGAGCACCGGGGAGCTGTTTTTT. It codes for CASSYSRPTSTGELFF.

This chain joins TRBV2 and TRBJ1-2; TRBD1 agrees at 7 bases. Germline assignment: CDR1 SNHLY and CDR2 FYNNEI. The length of the CDR3 is 15 residues. The V segment lost 6 bases and the J segment 4 bases; nucleotides outside the gene matches: 11. The DNA for the CDR3 is TGTGCCAGCAGCCCAAGGGGACAGAGCCTCTATGGCTACACCTTC. It is translated as CASSPRGQSLYGYTF.

V usage is TRBV7-2 and J usage is TRBJ1-2, with no clear D. V was cut by 4 bases and J by 8 bases, with 23 bases left in between. The germline V gene has CDR1 SGHTA and CDR2 FQGNSA. This CDR3 contains 16 residues. The CDR3 region is CASSYTSGRGPRGYTF. The CDR3 DNA is TGTGCCAGCAGCTATACCTCGGGTCGGGGTCCGAGGGGCTACACCTTC.

V and J are TRBV6-5 and TRBJ1-2; 11 bases agree with TRBD1. This CDR3 comprises 14 residues. V dropped 6 bases and J dropped 8; count of bases not matched to a gene: 8. The germline CDR1 and CDR2 sequences are MNHEY and SVGAGI. CDR3 sequence: CASRGTGGRRGYTF. The CDR3, as DNA: TGTGCCAGCAGGGGGACAGGGGGGAGGCGCGGCTACACCTTC.

CDR3 residues: CASRGQGPQHTQYF. CDR3 coding DNA: TGTGCCAGTAGGGGACAGGGGCCCCAGCATACGCAGTATTTT. The chain employs TRBV19 and TRBJ2-3; 10 bases line up with TRBD1. This CDR3 is built from 14 residues. V gave up 6 bases and J gave up 7 bases; unmatched junction bases: 7. Germline CDR1 reads LNHDA; CDR2 reads SQIVND (reference sequence).

This clone was observed a single time. The V gene is TRBV19, the J gene TRBJ1-1, with D possibly matching TRBD1 (6 bases). V dropped 5 bases and J dropped 0 bases, with 16 bases sitting between them. The CDR3 runs to 16 residues. The V gene's germline CDR1 is LNHDA and CDR2 SQIVND (reference sequence). CDR3 nucleotide sequence: TGTGCCAGTAGTTCCCTGGACAGCTACATGAACACTGAAGCTTTCTTT. Amino acids: CASSSLDSYMNTEAFF.

This chain connects TRBV6-5 to TRBJ1-6; D remains unclear. CDR1 MNHEY and CDR2 SVGAGI come from the germline V gene. The CDR3 loop spans 15 amino acids. Trimming removed 7 bases at V and 0 bases at J, with 10 bases between. The CDR3 here is CASKQQPSYNSPLHF. CDR3 DNA sequence: TGTGCCAGCAAACAACAGCCCTCCTATAATTCACCCCTCCACTTT.

The chain is built from TRBV7-8 and TRBJ1-2; 7 bases match TRBD1. The V gene end was trimmed by 1 base and the J gene end by 13 bases; junction bases not matched to a gene: 6. CDR1 and CDR2 (germline): SGHVS, FQNEAQ. The CDR3 consists of 12 residues. The CDR3 DNA reads TGTGCCAGCAGCTTAGAAGGGACAGATCTCACCTTC. The encoded protein is CASSLEGTDLTF.

The chain recombines TRBV28 with TRBJ1-2; D is undetermined. The CDR3 spans 14 residues. Germline V lookup: CDR1 MDHEN, CDR2 SYDVKM. The V end lost 0 bases, the J end lost 4 bases, and 9 bases lay between the germline ends. The CDR3 region is CASSLWEGSYGYTF. The CDR3 nucleotides read TGTGCCAGCAGTTTATGGGAAGGGAGCTATGGCTACACCTTC.

The chain is built from TRBV18 and TRBJ1-2; 8 bases are a match to TRBD1. The junction had 4 bases not matched to a gene; V was cut back by 0 bases and J by 7 bases. CDR1 and CDR2 from the germline V gene are KGHSH and LQKENI. The CDR3 totals 14 residues. The DNA for the CDR3 is TGTGCCAGCTCACCACCGGACAGGGATGGTGGCTACACCTTC. It translates to CASSPPDRDGGYTF. Based on the CDR3 plus reference TRBV18 and TRBJ1-2, the full variable domain is NAGVMQNPRHLVRRRGQEARLRCSPMKGHSHVYWYRQLPEEGLKFMVYLQKENIIDESGMPKERFSAEFPKEGPSILRIQQVVRGDSAAYFCASSPPDRDGGYTFGSGTRLTVV.

The chain combines TRBV10-1 with TRBJ1-2; no reliable D call. The CDR3 covers 13 residues. V lost 6 bases and J 7 bases, leaving 15 bases between the germline ends. Germline loops: CDR1 WNHNN, CDR2 SYGVQD (reference sequence). DNA of the CDR3: TGCGCCAGCAGCCGACTAAAGGAGGGTGGCTACACCTTC. Its translation is CASSRLKEGGYTF.

The chain recombines TRBV28 with TRBJ2-2, with TRBD1 matching 8 bases. Unmatched junction bases numbered 13, after V lost 11 bases and J lost 5 bases. Germline V gene lookup returns CDR1 MDHEN and CDR2 SYDVKM. This CDR3 is built from 15 residues. In nucleotides, the CDR3 is TGTGCCGTGCTACCGGACAGGGCGAGGACCGGGGAGCTGTTTTTT. This codes for CAVLPDRARTGELFF.

V is TRBV30 and J is TRBJ1-1; D ambiguous. With 4 bases removed from V and 5 bases from J, the gap between germline ends came to 11 bases. Per the germline V gene, CDR1 is GTSNPN and CDR2 is SVGIG (reference sequence). The CDR3 is made up of 12 amino acids. In DNA, the CDR3 is TGTGCCTGGAACAGAGAGAATACTGAAGCTTTCTTT. It specifies CAWNRENTEAFF.

This sequence joins TRBV7-6 and TRBJ1-6; D uncertain. The CDR3 contains 15 residues. Trimming left V 1 base short and J 11 bases short, with 15 bases between. Germline V gene data show CDR1 as SGHVS and CDR2 as FNYEAQ. The CDR3 sequence: CASSLESGYHPPLHF. CDR3 DNA sequence: TGTGCCAGCAGCTTAGAATCGGGGTATCATCCACCCCTCCACTTT.

This clone was observed a single time. The rearrangement links TRBV21-1 to TRBJ2-2; the table assigns TRBD1, which was not confirmed against the DNA. TRBV21-1 corresponds to a pseudogene. This CDR3 contains 13 residues. For the CDR3, the DNA is TGTGCCAGCACCCTAAAGGGGACCGGGGAGCTGTTTTTT. Translation gives CASTLKGTGELFF.

This chain joins TRBV21-1 and TRBJ2-1; the listed D gene, TRBD1, was not tested against the DNA. TRBV21-1 is a known pseudogene. This CDR3 contains 16 residues. The CDR3 loop reads CASSKATGDSYNEQFF. In nucleotides, the CDR3 is TGTGCCAGCAGCAAAGCGACAGGGGATTCCTACAATGAGCAGTTCTTC.

V is TRBV6-5 and J is TRBJ2-3; 7 bases line up with TRBD1. V lost 6 bases and J lost 1; bases outside the gene matches: 7. CDR1 and CDR2 (germline): MNHEY, SVGAGI. CDR3 length equals 15 residues. CDR3: CASRVVRGRTDTQYF. The CDR3 DNA reads TGTGCCAGCAGAGTCGTGAGGGGGCGCACAGATACGCAGTATTTT.

The chain links TRBV2 to TRBJ2-7; no clear D gene. With 4 bases removed from V and 6 bases from J, the gap between germline ends came to 7 bases. From germline, CDR1 is SNHLY and CDR2 FYNNEI. The CDR3 consists of 11 residues. The chain's CDR3 is CASSASPEQYF. The CDR3 DNA sequence: TGTGCCAGCAGTGCTAGTCCCGAGCAGTACTTC.

This clone has just one count. The chain carries TRBV6-2 or TRBV6-3 and TRBJ1-6; tentatively, D is TRBD1 (5 bases). CDR3 length: 15 amino acids. V was clipped by 0 bases and J by 7 bases, with 10 bases between them. CDR1 is MNHEY, CDR2 SVGEGT, per germline. The CDR3 reads CASSYSRGLNSPLHF. As DNA, the CDR3 is TGTGCCAGCAGTTACTCTCGGGGGTTGAATTCACCCCTCCACTTT.

The chain joins TRBV5-4 to TRBJ1-1; D gene ambiguous. The germline V gene has CDR1 SGHNT and CDR2 YYREEE (reference sequence). The CDR3 sequence is 14 residues long. The V gene lost 3 bases and the J gene lost 5 bases, with 14 bases spanning the gap. In DNA form, the CDR3 reads TGTGCCAGCAGCTACGGGCCCCCGGGGACTGAAGCTTTCTTT. This sequence encodes CASSYGPPGTEAFF.

The count of this clone is one. The chain carries TRBV14 and TRBJ2-7, with a possible D match to TRBD1 (5 bases). The CDR3 totals 13 residues. Germline CDR1 reads SGHDN; CDR2 reads FVKESK. The V gene lost 4 bases and the J gene lost 6 bases, with 13 bases spanning the gap. The CDR3 loop reads CASSLQGTGEQYV. CDR3 coding DNA: TGTGCCAGCAGCCTGCAGGGAACCGGCGAGCAGTACGTC.

The chain recombines TRBV2 with TRBJ2-1; D is perhaps TRBD2 (6 bases). V gave up 8 bases and J gave up 2 bases, with 13 bases separating them. This CDR3 is built from 14 residues. Germline V lookup: CDR1 SNHLY, CDR2 FYNNEI. The CDR3 bases are TGTGCCAGCTTACGGGGGAGAACCTACAATGAGCAGTTCTTC. This gives the protein CASLRGRTYNEQFF.

This clone was counted between two and nine times. The rearrangement uses TRBV5-1 and TRBJ2-3, with D possibly matching TRBD2 (6 bases). This CDR3 contains 14 residues. V was trimmed by 4 bases and J by 6 bases, leaving 15 bases between them. CDR1 is SGHRS, CDR2 YFSETQ, per germline. CDR3 amino acids: CASSIRAGRDTQYF. CDR3 nucleotides: TGCGCCAGCAGCATCCGGGCAGGGAGGGATACGCAGTATTTT.